This is a list of T cell receptor beta chains from one sample in a study of CD8 T cells in Susac syndrome. TCRdb redid the calling of the immunoSEQ multiplex PCR reads with MiXCR, one entry per CDR3 protein. This sample yields about 200,000 distinct CDR3 sequences, of which 90% to 95% are seen a single time; approximately 0.1% belongs to the top ten. The sample was CD4+ T cells from PBMCs. These receptor sequences come from a human donor in good health. Each CDR3 is given with its conserved first and last residue. Each record gives: D gene, J gene, V gene, CDR3 protein, CDR3 DNA. A D gene is named only where the DNA matches it firmly.

D: -; J: TRBJ2-1; V: TRBV3-1; CDR3: CASSQDRDSRQFF; DNA: TGTGCCAGCAGCCAAGATCGGGACTCTAGGCAGTTCTTC
D: -; J: TRBJ1-2; V: TRBV11-2; CDR3: CASSRGTGYTF; DNA: TGTGCCAGCAGCCGGGGCACTGGCTACACCTTC
D: TRBD2; J: TRBJ2-4; V: TRBV4-1; CDR3: CASSLRRGDQGNIQYF; DNA: TGCGCCAGCAGCCTCCGACGGGGGGATCAGGGAAACATTCAGTACTTC
D: -; J: TRBJ1-2; V: TRBV10-3; CDR3: CAIQLGDYGYTF; DNA: TGTGCCATCCAACTGGGGGACTATGGCTACACCTTC
D: TRBD2; J: TRBJ2-1; V: TRBV5-6; CDR3: CASSPHAGLAGWVGYNEQFF; DNA: TGTGCCAGCAGCCCCCACGCGGGACTAGCGGGGTGGGTCGGGTACAATGAGCAGTTCTTC
D: -; J: TRBJ1-1; V: TRBV29-1; CDR3: CSVERRLNTEAFF; DNA: TGCAGCGTTGAGCGGCGGCTGAACACTGAAGCTTTCTTT
D: -; J: TRBJ1-4; V: TRBV29-1; CDR3: CSVMDGTNEKLFF; DNA: TGCAGCGTTATGGACGGGACAAATGAAAAACTGTTTTTT
D: -; J: TRBJ2-5; V: TRBV18; CDR3: CASSLDSLETQYF; DNA: TGTGCCAGCTCTCTCGACAGCTTGGAGACCCAGTACTTC
D: TRBD2; J: TRBJ2-1; V: TRBV3-1; CDR3: CASSQFGTIGGKQFF; DNA: TGTGCCAGCAGCCAATTCGGGACTATTGGGGGGAAGCAGTTCTTC
D: -; J: TRBJ2-2; V: TRBV29-1; CDR3: CSVTKGFITGELFF; DNA: TGCAGCGTTACTAAGGGGTTTATCACCGGGGAGCTGTTTTTT